This T cell receptor beta chain was identified during a study of T cells in Graves' hyperthyroidism and ophthalmopathy. RNA transcripts gave rise to amplified TCR beta CDR3 regions. The primer set for the first-round RT-PCR of the TCR CDR3 was HTBI. TCRdb re-called the multiplex PCR reads through MiXCR, storing one row per CDR3 protein. The repertoire has about 410,000 distinct CDR3 sequences, about 14% of them found once; the top ten carry around 13%. This clonotype was seen a handful of times. Sequencing was performed on blood. The sequence came from a man between 18 and 29 years old with Graves' ophthalmopathy.

The CDR3 sequence is CSVEGPLAGGRTDTQYF. As DNA, the CDR3 is TGCAGCGTTGAAGGCCCTTTGGCGGGGGGGCGCACAGATACGCAGTATTTT. V usage is TRBV29-1 and J usage is TRBJ2-3, with 9 bases identical to TRBD2. With V trimmed by 1 base and J by 1 base, 9 bases remained unmatched. This CDR3 is built from 17 residues. CDR1 SQVTM and CDR2 ANQGSEA come from the germline V gene.